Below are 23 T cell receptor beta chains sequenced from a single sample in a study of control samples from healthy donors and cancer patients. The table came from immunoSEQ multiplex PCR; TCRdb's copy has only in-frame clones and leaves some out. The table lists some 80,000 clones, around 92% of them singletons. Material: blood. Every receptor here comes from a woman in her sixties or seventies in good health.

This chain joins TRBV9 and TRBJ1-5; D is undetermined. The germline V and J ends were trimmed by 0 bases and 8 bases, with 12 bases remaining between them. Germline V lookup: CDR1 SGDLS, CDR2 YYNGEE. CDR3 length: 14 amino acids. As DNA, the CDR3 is TGTGCCAGCAGCGTAGCTGGGAGGGAGAAGCCCCAGCATTTT. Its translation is CASSVAGREKPQHF. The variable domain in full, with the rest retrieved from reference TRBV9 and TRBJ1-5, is DSGVTQTPKHLITATGQRVTLRCSPRSGDLSVYWYQQSLDQGLQFLIQYYNGEERAKGNILERFSAQQFPDLHSELNLSSLELGDSALYFCASSVAGREKPQHFGDGTRLSIL.

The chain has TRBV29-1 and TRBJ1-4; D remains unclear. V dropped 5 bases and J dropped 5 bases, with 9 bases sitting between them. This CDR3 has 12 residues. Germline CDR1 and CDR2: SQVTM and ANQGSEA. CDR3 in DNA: TGCAGCGTTTTAGACACAAATGAAAAACTGTTTTTT. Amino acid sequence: CSVLDTNEKLFF.

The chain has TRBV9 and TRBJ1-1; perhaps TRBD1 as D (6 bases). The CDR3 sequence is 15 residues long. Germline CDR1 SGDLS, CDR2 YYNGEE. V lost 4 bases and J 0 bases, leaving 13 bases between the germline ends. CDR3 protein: CASSLGTTMNTEAFF. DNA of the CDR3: TGTGCCAGCAGCTTAGGGACAACCATGAACACTGAAGCTTTCTTT. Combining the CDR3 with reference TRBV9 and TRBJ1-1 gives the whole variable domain DSGVTQTPKHLITATGQRVTLRCSPRSGDLSVYWYQQSLDQGLQFLIQYYNGEERAKGNILERFSAQQFPDLHSELNLSSLELGDSALYFCASSLGTTMNTEAFFGQGTRLTVV.

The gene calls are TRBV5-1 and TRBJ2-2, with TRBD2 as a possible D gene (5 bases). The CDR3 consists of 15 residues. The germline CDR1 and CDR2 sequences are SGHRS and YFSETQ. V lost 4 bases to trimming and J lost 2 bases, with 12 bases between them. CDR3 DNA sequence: TGCGCCAGCAGCACTAGGATGGCAAACACCGGGGAGCTGTTTTTT. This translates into CASSTRMANTGELFF.

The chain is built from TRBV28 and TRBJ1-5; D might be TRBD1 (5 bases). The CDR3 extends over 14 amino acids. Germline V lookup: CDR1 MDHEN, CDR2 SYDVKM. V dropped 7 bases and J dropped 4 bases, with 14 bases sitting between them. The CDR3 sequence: CASIRSEGNQPQHF. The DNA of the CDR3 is TGTGCCAGCATTAGGAGCGAGGGGAATCAGCCCCAGCATTTT.

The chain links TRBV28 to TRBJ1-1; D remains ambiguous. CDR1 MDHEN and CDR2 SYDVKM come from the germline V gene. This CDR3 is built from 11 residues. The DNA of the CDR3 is TGTGCTACCTGGGTGAACACTGAAGCTTTCTTT. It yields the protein CATWVNTEAFF.

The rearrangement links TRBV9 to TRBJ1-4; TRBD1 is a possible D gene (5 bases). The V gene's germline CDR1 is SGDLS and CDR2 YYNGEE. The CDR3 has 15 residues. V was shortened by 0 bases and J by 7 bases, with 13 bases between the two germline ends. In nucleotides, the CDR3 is TGTGCCAGCAGCGTAGGGGGTGGAAGGGGTGAAAAACTGTTTTTT. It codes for CASSVGGGRGEKLFF. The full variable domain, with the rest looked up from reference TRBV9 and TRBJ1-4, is DSGVTQTPKHLITATGQRVTLRCSPRSGDLSVYWYQQSLDQGLQFLIQYYNGEERAKGNILERFSAQQFPDLHSELNLSSLELGDSALYFCASSVGGGRGEKLFFGSGTQLSVL.

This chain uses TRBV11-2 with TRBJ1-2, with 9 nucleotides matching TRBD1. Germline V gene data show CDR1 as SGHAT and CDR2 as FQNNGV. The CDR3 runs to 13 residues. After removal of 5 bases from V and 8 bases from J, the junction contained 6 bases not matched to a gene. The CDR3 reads CASSPDRGGGYTF. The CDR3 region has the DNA TGTGCCAGCAGCCCGGACAGGGGCGGAGGCTACACCTTC.

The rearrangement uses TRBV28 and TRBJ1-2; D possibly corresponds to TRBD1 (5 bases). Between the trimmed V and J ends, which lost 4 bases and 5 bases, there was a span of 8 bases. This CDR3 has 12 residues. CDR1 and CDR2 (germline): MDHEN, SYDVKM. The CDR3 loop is CASSSDIYGYTF. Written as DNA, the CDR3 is TGTGCCAGCAGTTCGGACATTTATGGCTACACCTTC.

The CDR3 loop is CASSRDRGYEQYF. The CDR3 DNA sequence: TGTGCCAGCAGCCGGGACAGGGGGTACGAGCAGTACTTC. The chain has TRBV7-2 and TRBJ2-7; TRBD1 matches at 11 bases. Germline CDR1 and CDR2: SGHTA and FQGNSA. The CDR3 totals 13 residues. The V segment lost 5 bases and the J segment 4 bases; nucleotides outside the gene matches: 1.

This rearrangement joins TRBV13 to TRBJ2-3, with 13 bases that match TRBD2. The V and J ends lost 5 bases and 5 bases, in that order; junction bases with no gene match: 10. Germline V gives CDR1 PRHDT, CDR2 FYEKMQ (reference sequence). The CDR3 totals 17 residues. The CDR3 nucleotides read TGTGCCAGCAGCCGAGGACTAGCGGGAGACGGTCGAGATACGCAGTATTTT. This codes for CASSRGLAGDGRDTQYF.

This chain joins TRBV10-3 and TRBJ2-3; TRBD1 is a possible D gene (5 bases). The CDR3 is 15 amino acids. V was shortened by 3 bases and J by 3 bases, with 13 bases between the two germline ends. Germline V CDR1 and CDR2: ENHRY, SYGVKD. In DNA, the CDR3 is TGTGCCATCAGTGATGGTAAGGGGTCGACAGATACGCAGTATTTT. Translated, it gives CAISDGKGSTDTQYF.

The CDR3 DNA sequence: TGTGCCACCAGTGACCAAGGGACTGCAGATACGCAGTATTTT. This codes for CATSDQGTADTQYF. The chain links TRBV24-1 to TRBJ2-3; weak D call: TRBD2 (6 bases). Germline V gene lookup returns CDR1 KGHDR and CDR2 SFDVKD. CDR3 length: 14 amino acids. The V end lost 4 bases, the J end lost 4 bases, and 11 bases lay between the germline ends.

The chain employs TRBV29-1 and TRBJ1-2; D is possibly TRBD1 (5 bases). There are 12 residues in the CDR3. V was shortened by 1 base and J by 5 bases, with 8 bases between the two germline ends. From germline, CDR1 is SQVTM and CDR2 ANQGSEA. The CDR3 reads CSVEAQGYGYTF. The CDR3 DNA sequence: TGCAGCGTTGAAGCCCAGGGATATGGCTACACCTTC.

CDR3 sequence reads: CASSPEVGVAGTQYF. DNA for the CDR3: TGTGCCAGCTCACCAGAGGTAGGCGTGGCGGGTACGCAGTATTTT. The V gene is TRBV18, the J gene TRBJ2-3; D is perhaps TRBD2 (5 bases). Trimming cost V 2 bases and J 8 bases, with 17 bases left between them. From germline, CDR1 is KGHSH and CDR2 LQKENI. The CDR3 sequence is 15 residues long.

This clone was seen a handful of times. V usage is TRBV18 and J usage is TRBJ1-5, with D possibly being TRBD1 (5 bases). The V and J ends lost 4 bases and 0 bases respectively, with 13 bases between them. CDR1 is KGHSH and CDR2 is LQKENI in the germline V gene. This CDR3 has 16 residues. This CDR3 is CASSQRGDISNQPQHF. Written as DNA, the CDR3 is TGTGCCAGCTCACAACGGGGCGACATTAGCAATCAGCCCCAGCATTTT.

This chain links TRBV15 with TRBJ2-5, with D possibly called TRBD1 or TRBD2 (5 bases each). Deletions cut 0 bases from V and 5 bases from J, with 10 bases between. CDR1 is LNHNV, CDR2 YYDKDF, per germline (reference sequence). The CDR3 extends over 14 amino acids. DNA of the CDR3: TGTGCCACCAGCAGAGATCGGGGCCTGGAGACCCAGTACTTC. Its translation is CATSRDRGLETQYF. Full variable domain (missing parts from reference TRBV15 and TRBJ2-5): DAMVIQNPRYQVTQFGKPVTLSCSQTLNHNVMYWYQQKSSQAPKLLFHYYDKDFNNEADTPDNFQSRRPNTSFCFLDIRSPGLGDTAMYLCATSRDRGLETQYFGPGTRLLVL.

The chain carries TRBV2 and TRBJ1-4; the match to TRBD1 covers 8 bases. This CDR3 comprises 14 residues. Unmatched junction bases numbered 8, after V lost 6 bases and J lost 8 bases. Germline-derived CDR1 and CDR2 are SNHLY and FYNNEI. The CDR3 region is CASRFGQGSEKLFF. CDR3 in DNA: TGTGCCAGCAGATTCGGACAGGGATCGGAAAAACTGTTTTTT. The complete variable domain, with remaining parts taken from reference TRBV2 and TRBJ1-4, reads EPEVTQTPSHQVTQMGQEVILRCVPISNHLYFYWYRQILGQKVEFLVSFYNNEISEKSEIFDDQFSVERPDGSNFTLKIRSTKLEDSAMYFCASRFGQGSEKLFFGSGTQLSVL.

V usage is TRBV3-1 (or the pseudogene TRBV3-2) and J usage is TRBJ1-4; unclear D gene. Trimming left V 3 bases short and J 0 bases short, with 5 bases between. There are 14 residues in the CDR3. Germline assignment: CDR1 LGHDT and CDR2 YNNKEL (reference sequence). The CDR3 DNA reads TGTGCCAGCAGCCATAGAACAACTAATGAAAAACTGTTTTTT. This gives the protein CASSHRTTNEKLFF.

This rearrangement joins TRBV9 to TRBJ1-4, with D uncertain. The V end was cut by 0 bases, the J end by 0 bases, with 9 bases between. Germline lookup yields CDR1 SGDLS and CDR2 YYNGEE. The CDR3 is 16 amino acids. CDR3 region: CASSVGTVTTNEKLFF. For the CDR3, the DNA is TGTGCCAGCAGCGTAGGGACCGTAACAACTAATGAAAAACTGTTTTTT.

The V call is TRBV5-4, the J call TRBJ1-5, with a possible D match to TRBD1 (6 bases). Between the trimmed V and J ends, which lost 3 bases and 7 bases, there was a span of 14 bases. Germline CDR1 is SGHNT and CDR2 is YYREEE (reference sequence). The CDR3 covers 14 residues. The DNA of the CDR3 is TGTGCCAGCAGCTCAGGACAGCCTGGACAGCCCCAGCATTTT. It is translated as CASSSGQPGQPQHF.

Here the CDR3 DNA reads TGTGCCAGTAGTCCCCGAGGGCTAGCGGGAGGTTTTGGTGAGCAGTTCTTC. Its protein product is CASSPRGLAGGFGEQFF. V and J are TRBV19 and TRBJ2-1, with TRBD2 matching over 11 bases. The germline V gene encodes CDR1 LNHDA and CDR2 SQIVND (reference sequence). V was pared by 5 bases and J by 9 bases, with 15 bases of the junction left unmatched. This CDR3 comprises 17 residues.

CDR3 nucleotide sequence: TGTGCCAGAAGCTTGGTCTGCCTTCTCAGGGACAGGGGGCGGATAATGAACACTGAAGCTTTCTTT. Its protein product is CARSLVCLLRDRGRIMNTEAFF. This chain connects TRBV5-3 to TRBJ1-1, with TRBD1 identical over 12 bases. TRBV5-3 is identified as an open reading frame with a role that is uncertain. Trimming took 0 bases from V and 0 from J; bases not matched to a gene: 18. The CDR3 totals 22 residues.